This TCR beta chain was found in a study of control samples from healthy donors and cancer patients. In germline, CDR1 is SGHTA, CDR2 FQGTGA. J was trimmed by 0 bases and V by 5 bases; bases with no gene match: 4. The CDR3 runs 16 residues. Generated by immunoSEQ multiplex PCR, the TCRdb table keeps only in-frame clones and is missing some. This table holds 190,000 or so clones, approximately 95% found once. V and J are TRBV7-3 and TRBJ2-2; TRBD1 aligns across 9 bases. The sequenced sample was blood. The sequence was obtained from a man aged 18 to 29 in good health. CDR3 residues: CASSLGQGSNTGELFF. CDR3 in DNA: TGTGCCAGCAGCCTTGGACAGGGGTCGAACACCGGGGAGCTGTTTTTT.